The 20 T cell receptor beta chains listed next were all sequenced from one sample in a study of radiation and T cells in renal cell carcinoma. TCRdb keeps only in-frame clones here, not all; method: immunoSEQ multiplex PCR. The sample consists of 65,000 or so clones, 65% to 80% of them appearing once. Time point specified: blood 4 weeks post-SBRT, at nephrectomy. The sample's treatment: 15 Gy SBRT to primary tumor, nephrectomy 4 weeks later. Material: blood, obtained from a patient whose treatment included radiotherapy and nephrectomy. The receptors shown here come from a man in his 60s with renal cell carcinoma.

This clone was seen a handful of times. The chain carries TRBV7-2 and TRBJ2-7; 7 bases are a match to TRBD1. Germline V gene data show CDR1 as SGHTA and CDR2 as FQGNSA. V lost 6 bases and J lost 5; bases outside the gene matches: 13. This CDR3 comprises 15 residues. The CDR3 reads CASRREAGGSNEQYF. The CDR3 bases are TGTGCCAGCAGAAGGGAAGCAGGGGGTAGCAACGAGCAGTACTTC.

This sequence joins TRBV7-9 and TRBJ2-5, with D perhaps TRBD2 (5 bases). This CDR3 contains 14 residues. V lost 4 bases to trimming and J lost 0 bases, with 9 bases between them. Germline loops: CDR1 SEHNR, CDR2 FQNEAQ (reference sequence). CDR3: CASSWLADQETQYF. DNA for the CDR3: TGTGCCAGCAGCTGGCTAGCCGACCAAGAGACCCAGTACTTC.

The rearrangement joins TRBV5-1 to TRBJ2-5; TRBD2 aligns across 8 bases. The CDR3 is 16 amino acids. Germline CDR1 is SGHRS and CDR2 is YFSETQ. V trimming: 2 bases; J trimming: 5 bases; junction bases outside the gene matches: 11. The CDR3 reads CASSLGAGAFRETQYF. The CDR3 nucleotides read TGCGCCAGCAGCTTAGGAGCGGGAGCTTTCAGGGAGACCCAGTACTTC.

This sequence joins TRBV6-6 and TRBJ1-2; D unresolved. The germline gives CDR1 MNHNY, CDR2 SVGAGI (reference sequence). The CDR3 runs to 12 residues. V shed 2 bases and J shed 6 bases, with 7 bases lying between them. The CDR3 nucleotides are TGTGCCAGCAGTTACGAGGGTGATGGCTACACCTTC. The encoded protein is CASSYEGDGYTF.

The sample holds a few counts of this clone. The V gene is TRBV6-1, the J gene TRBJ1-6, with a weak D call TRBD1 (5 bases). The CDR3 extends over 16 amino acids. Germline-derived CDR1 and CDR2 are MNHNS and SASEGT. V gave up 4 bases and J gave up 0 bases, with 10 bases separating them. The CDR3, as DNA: TGTGCCAGCAGTGCGGAGGGACGCTCCTATAATTCACCCCTCCACTTT. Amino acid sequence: CASSAEGRSYNSPLHF.

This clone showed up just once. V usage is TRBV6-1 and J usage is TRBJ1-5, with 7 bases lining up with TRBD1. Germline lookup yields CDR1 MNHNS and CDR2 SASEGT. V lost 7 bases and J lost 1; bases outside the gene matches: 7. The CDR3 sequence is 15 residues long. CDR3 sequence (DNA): TGTGCCAGCACCCGACAGGGTGAGAGCAATCAGCCCCAGCATTTT. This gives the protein CASTRQGESNQPQHF.

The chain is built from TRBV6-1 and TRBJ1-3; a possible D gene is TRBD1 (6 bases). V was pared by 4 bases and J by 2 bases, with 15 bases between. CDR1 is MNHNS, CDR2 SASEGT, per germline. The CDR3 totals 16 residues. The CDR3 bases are TGTGCCAGCAGTGTCGGAGTGGGGGCGCCTGGAAACACCATATATTTT. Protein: CASSVGVGAPGNTIYF.

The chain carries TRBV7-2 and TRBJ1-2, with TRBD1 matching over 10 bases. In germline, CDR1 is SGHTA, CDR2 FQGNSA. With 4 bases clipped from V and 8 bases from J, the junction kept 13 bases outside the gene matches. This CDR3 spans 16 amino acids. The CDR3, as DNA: TGTGCCAGCAGCTCCCGGACAGGGGGGAGGTCGTGGGGCTACACCTTC. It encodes CASSSRTGGRSWGYTF.

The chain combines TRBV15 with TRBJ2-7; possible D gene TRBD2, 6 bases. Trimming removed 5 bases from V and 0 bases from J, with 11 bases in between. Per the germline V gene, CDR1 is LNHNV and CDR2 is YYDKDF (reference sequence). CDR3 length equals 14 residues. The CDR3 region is CATSPGGLSYEQYF. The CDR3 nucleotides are TGTGCCACCAGCCCTGGAGGGCTCTCCTACGAGCAGTACTTC.

CDR3 sequence (DNA): TGTGCCTGGAGTCCCGGGAACACAGATACGCAGTATTTT. Translated: CAWSPGNTDTQYF. This chain connects TRBV30 to TRBJ2-3, with D perhaps matching TRBD2 (5 bases). V gave up 2 bases and J gave up 2 bases, with 8 bases separating them. The CDR3 is made up of 13 amino acids. CDR1 and CDR2 from the germline V gene are GTSNPN and SVGIG (reference sequence).

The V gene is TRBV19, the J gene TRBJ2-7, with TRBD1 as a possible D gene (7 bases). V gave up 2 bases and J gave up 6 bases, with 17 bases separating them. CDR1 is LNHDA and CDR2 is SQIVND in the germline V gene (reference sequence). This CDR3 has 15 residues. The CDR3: CASSIIEAGGREQYF. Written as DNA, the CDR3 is TGTGCCAGTAGTATAATAGAAGCAGGGGGGCGCGAGCAGTACTTC.

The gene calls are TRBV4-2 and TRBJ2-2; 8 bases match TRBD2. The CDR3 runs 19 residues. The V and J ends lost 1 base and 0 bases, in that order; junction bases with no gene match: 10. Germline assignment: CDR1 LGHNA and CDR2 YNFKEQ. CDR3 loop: CASSQVLRGRTANTGELFF. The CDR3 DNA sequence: TGTGCCAGCAGCCAAGTTCTACGCGGGAGGACCGCGAACACCGGGGAGCTGTTTTTT.

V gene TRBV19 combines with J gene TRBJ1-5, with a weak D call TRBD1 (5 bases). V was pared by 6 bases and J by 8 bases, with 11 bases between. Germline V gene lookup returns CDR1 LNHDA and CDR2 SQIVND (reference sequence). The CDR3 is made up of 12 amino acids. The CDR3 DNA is TGTGCCAGTAGAGGGGTGGAGAAGCCCCAGCATTTT. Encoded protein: CASRGVEKPQHF.

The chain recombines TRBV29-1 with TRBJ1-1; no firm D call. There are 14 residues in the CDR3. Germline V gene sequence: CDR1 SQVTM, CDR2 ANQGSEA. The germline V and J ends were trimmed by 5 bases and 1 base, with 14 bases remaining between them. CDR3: CSVPGRPTNTEAFF. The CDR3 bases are TGCAGCGTTCCTGGGAGACCCACGAACACTGAAGCTTTCTTT.

The CDR3 region is CASSLSTANTEAFF. CDR3 DNA: TGTGCCAGCTCACTATCAACAGCAAACACTGAAGCTTTCTTT. The gene calls are TRBV18 and TRBJ1-1; no clear D. Germline lookup yields CDR1 KGHSH and CDR2 LQKENI. The V end was cut by 4 bases, the J end by 2 bases, with 11 bases between. CDR3 length: 14 residues. The full variable domain, in which reference TRBV18 and TRBJ1-1 provide the parts outside the CDR3, is NAGVMQNPRHLVRRRGQEARLRCSPMKGHSHVYWYRQLPEEGLKFMVYLQKENIIDESGMPKERFSAEFPKEGPSILRIQQVVRGDSAAYFCASSLSTANTEAFFGQGTRLTVV.

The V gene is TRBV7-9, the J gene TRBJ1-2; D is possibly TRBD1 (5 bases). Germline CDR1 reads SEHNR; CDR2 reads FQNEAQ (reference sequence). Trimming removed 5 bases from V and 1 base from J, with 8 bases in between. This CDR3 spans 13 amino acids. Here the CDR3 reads CASSARDNYGYTF. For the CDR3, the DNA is TGTGCCAGCAGCGCCAGGGATAACTATGGCTACACCTTC.

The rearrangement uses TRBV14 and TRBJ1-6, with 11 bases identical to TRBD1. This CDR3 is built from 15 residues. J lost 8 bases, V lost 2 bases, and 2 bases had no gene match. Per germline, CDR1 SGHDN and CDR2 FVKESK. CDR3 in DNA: TGTGCCAGCAGCCAACTGGGACAGGGGGATTCACCCCTCCACTTT. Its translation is CASSQLGQGDSPLHF. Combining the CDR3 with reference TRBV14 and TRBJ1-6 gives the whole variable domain EAGVTQFPSHSVIEKGQTVTLRCDPISGHDNLYWYRRVMGKEIKFLLHFVKESKQDESGMPNNRFLAERTGGTYSTLKVQPAELEDSGVYFCASSQLGQGDSPLHFGNGTRLTVT.

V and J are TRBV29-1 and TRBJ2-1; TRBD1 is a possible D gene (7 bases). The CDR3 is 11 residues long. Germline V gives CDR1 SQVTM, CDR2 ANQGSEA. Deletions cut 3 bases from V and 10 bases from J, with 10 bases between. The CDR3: CSVDRGVEQFF. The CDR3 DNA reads TGCAGCGTTGACAGGGGGGTCGAGCAGTTCTTC.

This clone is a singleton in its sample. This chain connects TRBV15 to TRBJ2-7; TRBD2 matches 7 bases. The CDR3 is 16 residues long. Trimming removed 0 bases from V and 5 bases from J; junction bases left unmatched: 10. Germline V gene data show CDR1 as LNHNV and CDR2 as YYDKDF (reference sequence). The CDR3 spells CATSREWGGKRNEQYV. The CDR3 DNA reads TGTGCCACCAGCAGAGAATGGGGAGGGAAAAGGAACGAGCAGTACGTC.

The CDR3 loop reads CASSPGSSWGGNEQFF. CDR3 nucleotides: TGTGCCAGCTCACCCGGATCTAGCTGGGGGGGGAATGAGCAGTTCTTC. The genes are TRBV18 and TRBJ2-1, with 7 bases identical to TRBD2. The germline V gene has CDR1 KGHSH and CDR2 LQKENI. The CDR3 loop spans 16 amino acids. Trimming cost V 3 bases and J 7 bases; bases outside gene matches: 12.